This record looks at one T cell receptor (beta chain) sequence and its context. Its antigen remains unknown. The sample is drawn from a study of cytomegalovirus exposure and HLA in healthy donors. Amplification used 60 Vbeta primers and 13 Jbeta primers. TCRdb's copy holds only in-frame clones and misses some; the assay was immunoSEQ multiplex PCR. The table records over 110,000 clones, almost 80% of them present only once. Findings and caveats of the study: Because they were indistinguishable, some V segments, including TRBV6-2 and TRBV6-3, were excluded. By a later analysis, the bulk of CMV-associated TCR beta chains appeared HLA-restricted. The listing of fewer than 200 TCR beta chains classed them as cytomegalovirus-associated.

The germline CDR1 and CDR2 sequences are MNHEY and SVGAGI. Trimming left V 0 bases short and J 2 bases short, with 10 bases between. The CDR3 is 15 amino acids. This clonotype originated in a man between 18 and 29 years old in good health and CMV-seronegative. The gene calls are TRBV6-5 and TRBJ1-2, with TRBD1 as a possible D gene (5 bases). What was sequenced was PBMCs. CDR3 bases: TGTGCCAGCAGTTACTCAGGTACAGGCAACTATGGCTACACCTTC. As protein: CASSYSGTGNYGYTF.